A selection of T cell receptor beta chains follows, all from one sample in a study of blood T cell repertoires in COVID-19. TCRdb's table, derived via immunoSEQ multiplex PCR, lists solely in-frame clones and lacks some. The table shows under 550,000 clones, with around 90% occurring only once. The sequenced sample consisted of peripheral blood. All receptors derive from a man between 18 and 35 years old with COVID-19, enrolled during active disease. Each CDR3 is given with its conserved first and last residue. D genes are given only for firm matches. Some rows mark clone size as missing; the rest say once, few, many or name a class of expanded clone.

. . TRBJ2-1 TRBV30 CAWSPGRASSYNEQFF TGTGCCTGGAGTCCCGGCAGGGCGAGCTCCTACAATGAGCAGTTCTTC
. . TRBJ2-1 TRBV6-5 CASSYEPTGLGGEQFF TGTGCCAGCAGTTACGAACCCACAGGGTTAGGGGGTGAGCAGTTCTTC
. . TRBJ2-2 TRBV19 CASSIDRGTGELFF TGTGCCAGTAGTATAGACAGGGGCACCGGGGAGCTGTTTTTT
. TRBD2 TRBJ2-1 TRBV11-1 CASSLGFERGVNEQFF TGTGCCAGCAGCTTAGGTTTCGAGCGGGGGGTCAATGAGCAGTTCTTC
once . TRBJ1-5 TRBV19 CASSQGNGNQPQHF TGTGCCAGTAGCCAGGGCAATGGTAATCAGCCCCAGCATTTT
. . TRBJ1-5 TRBV3-1/TRBV3-2 CASSQRSTNQPQHF TGTGCCAGCAGCCAAAGATCGACTAATCAGCCCCAGCATTTT
. . TRBJ2-1 TRBV4-1 CASSQERAHVYNEQFF TGCGCCAGCAGCCAAGAGCGGGCCCACGTCTACAATGAGCAGTTCTTC
. TRBD2 TRBJ2-4 TRBV5-6 CASSVLAGTDLAKNIQYF TGTGCCAGCAGCGTTCTAGCGGGCACTGACCTAGCCAAAAACATTCAGTACTTC
. . TRBJ2-6 TRBV27 CASSLGPKGSGANVLTF TGTGCCAGCAGTTTAGGCCCGAAGGGGTCTGGGGCCAACGTCCTGACTTTC
. . TRBJ2-7 TRBV28 CASSFVYEQYF TGTGCCAGCAGTTTCGTCTACGAGCAGTACTTC
. . TRBJ1-6 TRBV19 CASSLILGALHF TGTGCCAGTAGTTTAATTCTTGGAGCCCTCCACTTT
. . TRBJ2-2 TRBV11-2 CASRETPGWELFF TGTGCCAGCAGAGAAACCCCAGGATGGGAGCTGTTTTTT
. TRBD2 TRBJ2-7 TRBV7-6 CASSRTSGDFEQYF TGTGCCAGCAGCCGGACTAGCGGCGACTTCGAGCAGTACTTC
. . TRBJ1-1 TRBV19 CASSIRQTLGDTEAFF TGTGCCAGTAGTATCCGGCAGACCCTCGGGGACACTGAAGCTTTCTTT
. TRBD1 TRBJ1-2 TRBV12-3/TRBV12-4 CASSEQGYGYTF TGTGCCAGCAGTGAACAGGGGTATGGCTACACCTTC
once TRBD1 TRBJ2-1 TRBV6-5 CASRAGGSNEQFF TGTGCCAGCAGGGCAGGGGGAAGCAATGAGCAGTTCTTC
. TRBD1 TRBJ1-1 TRBV29-1 CSVLTGLNTEAFF TGCAGCGTACTGACAGGGTTGAATACTGAAGCTTTCTTT
once . TRBJ1-1 TRBV2 CASSEALGTPLYEAFF TGTGCCAGCAGTGAAGCGCTTGGGACTCCATTGTATGAAGCTTTCTTT
. TRBD2 TRBJ2-2 TRBV4-1 CASSPGRGRTGELFF TGCGCCAGCAGCCCGGGGAGGGGCCGGACCGGGGAGCTGTTTTTT
. . TRBJ1-3 TRBV19 CASKSSLPGNTIYF TGTGCCAGTAAATCGTCCCTACCTGGAAACACCATATATTTT
. . TRBJ2-3 TRBV19 CATRGGRGWSTDTQYF TGTGCCACCAGAGGGGGAAGGGGGTGGAGCACAGATACGCAGTATTTT
. TRBD2 TRBJ2-7 TRBV27 CASSLLAGETYEQYF TGTGCCAGCAGTCTACTAGCGGGGGAAACCTACGAGCAGTACTTC